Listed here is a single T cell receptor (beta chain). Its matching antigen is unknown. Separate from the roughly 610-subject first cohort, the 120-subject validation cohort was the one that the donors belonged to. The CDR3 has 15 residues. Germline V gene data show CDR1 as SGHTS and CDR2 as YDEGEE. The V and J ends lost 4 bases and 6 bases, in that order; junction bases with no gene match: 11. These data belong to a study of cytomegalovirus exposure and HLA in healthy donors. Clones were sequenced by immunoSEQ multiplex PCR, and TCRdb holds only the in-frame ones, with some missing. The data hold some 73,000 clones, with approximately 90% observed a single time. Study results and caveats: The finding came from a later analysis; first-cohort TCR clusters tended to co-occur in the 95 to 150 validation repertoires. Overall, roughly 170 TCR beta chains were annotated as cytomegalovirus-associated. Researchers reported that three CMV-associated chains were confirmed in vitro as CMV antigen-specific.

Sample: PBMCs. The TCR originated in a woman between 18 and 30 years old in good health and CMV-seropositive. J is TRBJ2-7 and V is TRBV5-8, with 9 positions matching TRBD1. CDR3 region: CASSGLGTGKGEQYF. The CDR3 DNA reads TGTGCCAGCAGCGGACTAGGGACAGGGAAGGGCGAGCAGTACTTC.